The clone carrying this T cell receptor beta chain has a handful of counts. The target antigen is unknown. V lost 8 bases and J 4 bases, leaving 16 bases between the germline ends. Germline V gives CDR1 MNHEY, CDR2 SVGAGI. This CDR3 has 14 residues. This specimen belongs to a study of T cell repertoires in cytomegalovirus infection. Study findings and constraints: HLA-C-restricted CMV clonotypes gave the most frequent clonotype in two of eight donors.

TCRdb called the reads again in MiXCR, with one record for every CDR3 protein. Among approximately 250,000 distinct CDR3 sequences listed, roughly 22% were seen once. The sequencing sample was made of CD8+ T cells from PBMCs. The J gene is TRBJ2-3, the V gene TRBV6-5, with D perhaps matching TRBD2 (5 bases). This clonotype was sampled from a human donor in good health (CMV status not recorded). Some clones in this sample may be carry-over from other donors' samples. Here the CDR3 DNA reads TGTGCCAGCGTGGGAGCCGGGCTTGCAGATACGCAGTATTTT. Its protein product is CASVGAGLADTQYF.